Listed below are T cell receptor beta chains from one sample, sequenced in a study of OX40 agonist ivuxolimab in advanced cancers. This table comes from immunoSEQ multiplex PCR, and its TCRdb copy is limited to in-frame clones, with some not included. The sample holds tens of thousands of clones; roughly 84% are singletons and the top ten take more than 0.4%. The sequenced sample was CD4+ or CD8+ T cells sorted from blood, obtained in a trial of the OX40 agonist ivuxolimab. These receptors all stem from an adult with an advanced solid tumor such as melanoma, head and neck, liver or kidney cancer. CDR3s include the opening cysteine and the closing phenylalanine or tryptophan. The D gene is left open where the match is weak. Where a row states a size, it is once, few, many or the class of an expanded clone; other rows omit it.

CDR3 length: 15
clone size: .
D gene: .
J gene: TRBJ2-7
V gene: TRBV11-2
CDR3 protein: CASSLVGARLYEQYF
CDR3 DNA: TGTGCCAGCAGCTTAGTAGGGGCCAGGCTATACGAGCAGTACTTC

CDR3 length: 15
clone size: .
D gene: .
J gene: TRBJ2-1
V gene: TRBV29-1
CDR3 protein: CSVEGPRGGYNEQFF
CDR3 DNA: TGCAGCGTTGAAGGACCACGTGGCGGGTACAATGAGCAGTTCTTC

CDR3 length: 15
clone size: .
D gene: TRBD2
J gene: TRBJ2-3
V gene: TRBV27
CDR3 protein: CASSSQTSGRDTQYF
CDR3 DNA: TGTGCCAGCAGTTCTCAAACTAGCGGTCGAGATACGCAGTATTTT

CDR3 length: 14
clone size: once
D gene: TRBD2
J gene: TRBJ2-7
V gene: TRBV30
CDR3 protein: CACGGLSGTPEQYF
CDR3 DNA: TGTGCCTGTGGAGGGCTCAGCGGGACTCCCGAGCAGTACTTC

CDR3 length: 14
clone size: .
D gene: TRBD1
J gene: TRBJ1-6
V gene: TRBV6-5
CDR3 protein: CASSRTGLNSPLHF
CDR3 DNA: TGTGCCAGCAGTAGGACAGGGCTTAATTCACCCCTCCACTTT

CDR3 length: 15
clone size: .
D gene: .
J gene: TRBJ2-7
V gene: TRBV7-2
CDR3 protein: CASSTQRDGRREQYF
CDR3 DNA: TGTGCCAGCAGCACCCAACGGGACGGCCGCAGAGAGCAGTACTTC

CDR3 length: 11
clone size: once
D gene: .
J gene: TRBJ2-7
V gene: TRBV27
CDR3 protein: CASSFQNEQYF
CDR3 DNA: TGTGCCAGCAGTTTTCAGAACGAGCAGTACTTC

CDR3 length: 13
clone size: once
D gene: .
J gene: TRBJ1-1
V gene: TRBV2
CDR3 protein: CASSERPSPEAFF
CDR3 DNA: TGTGCCAGCAGTGAAAGGCCATCCCCTGAAGCTTTCTTT

CDR3 length: 15
clone size: .
D gene: .
J gene: TRBJ2-7
V gene: TRBV5-3
CDR3 protein: CASSLGSGSDYEQYF
CDR3 DNA: TGTGCCAGCAGCTTGGGCAGCGGATCTGACTACGAGCAGTACTTC

CDR3 length: 16
clone size: .
D gene: TRBD2
J gene: TRBJ2-2
V gene: TRBV5-1
CDR3 protein: CASSLGGTMLPGELFF
CDR3 DNA: TGCGCCAGCAGCTTGGGAGGGACTATGCTCCCCGGGGAGCTGTTTTTT

CDR3 length: 17
clone size: .
D gene: TRBD2
J gene: TRBJ2-2
V gene: TRBV5-5
CDR3 protein: CASSATSGRANTGELFF
CDR3 DNA: TGTGCCAGCAGCGCGACTAGCGGGAGGGCGAACACCGGGGAGCTGTTTTTT

CDR3 length: 12
clone size: few
D gene: .
J gene: TRBJ1-2
V gene: TRBV6-1
CDR3 protein: CASSDRVGGYTF
CDR3 DNA: TGTGCCAGCAGTGACAGGGTGGGTGGCTACACCTTC

CDR3 length: 14
clone size: .
D gene: TRBD1
J gene: TRBJ1-2
V gene: TRBV18
CDR3 protein: CASSTDRANYGYTF
CDR3 DNA: TGTGCCAGCTCAACCGACAGGGCTAACTATGGCTACACCTTC

CDR3 length: 15
clone size: few
D gene: .
J gene: TRBJ1-5
V gene: TRBV19
CDR3 protein: CASSKAGDSNQPQHF
CDR3 DNA: TGTGCCAGTAGTAAGGCAGGGGATAGCAATCAGCCCCAGCATTTT

CDR3 length: 15
clone size: .
D gene: .
J gene: TRBJ1-2
V gene: TRBV28
CDR3 protein: CASTLRTEPYYGYTF
CDR3 DNA: TGTGCCAGCACCTTGAGGACCGAGCCCTACTATGGCTACACCTTC

CDR3 length: 14
clone size: .
D gene: TRBD1
J gene: TRBJ2-7
V gene: TRBV28
CDR3 protein: CASSPLGDSYEQYF
CDR3 DNA: TGTGCCAGCAGTCCCCTGGGGGACAGCTACGAGCAGTACTTC

CDR3 length: 13
clone size: .
D gene: TRBD2
J gene: TRBJ2-7
V gene: TRBV28
CDR3 protein: CASSSPGGYEQYF
CDR3 DNA: TGTGCCAGCAGTTCCCCCGGGGGGTACGAGCAGTACTTC

CDR3 length: 14
clone size: .
D gene: .
J gene: TRBJ2-7
V gene: TRBV7-8
CDR3 protein: CASSLGRLSYEQYF
CDR3 DNA: TGTGCCAGCAGCCTCGGGAGACTCTCCTACGAGCAGTACTTC

CDR3 length: 15
clone size: .
D gene: .
J gene: TRBJ1-2
V gene: TRBV19
CDR3 protein: CASSTFMGTGDGYTF
CDR3 DNA: TGTGCCAGTAGTACTTTCATGGGGACCGGGGACGGCTACACCTTC

CDR3 length: 13
clone size: .
D gene: .
J gene: TRBJ2-7
V gene: TRBV10-2
CDR3 protein: CASMRPVENEQYF
CDR3 DNA: TGCGCCAGCATGAGACCGGTGGAGAACGAGCAGTACTTC